This T cell receptor (beta chain) was found in a study of regulatory T cells in long-lasting Graves disease. The time point denotes: newly diagnosed GD, antithyroid drugs for less than 3 months. PBMC RNA served as the TCR library source. Investigators prepared the TCR beta libraries by applying iRepertoire HTBI primers and Arm-PCR of CDR3 regions. TCRdb processed the multiplex PCR reads anew with MiXCR; each CDR3 protein has one entry. Counted here are 350,000 to 500,000 distinct CDR3 sequences, approximately 14% occurring once; the ten biggest clones make up approximately 15%. The CDR3 length is 17 residues. Trimming removed 1 base at V and 4 bases at J, with 17 bases between. The germline CDR1 and CDR2 sequences are MDHEN and SYDVKM. This clonotype was seen ten or more times. These data were also filed under a second study, of T cells in Graves' hyperthyroidism and ophthalmopathy.

The source was peripheral blood mononuclear cells (PBMCs), collected at new diagnosis, from a patient treated with antithyroid drugs. The rearrangement links TRBV28 to TRBJ2-1; possibly TRBD1 for D (7 bases). The source of this sequence is a woman in her fifties or sixties with Graves disease. CDR3 amino acids: CASSLSQGGSMYNEQFF. CDR3 sequence (DNA): TGTGCCAGCAGTTTATCCCAGGGGGGTTCAATGTACAATGAGCAGTTCTTC. The complete variable domain, with remaining parts taken from reference TRBV28 and TRBJ2-1, reads DVKVTQSSRYLVKRTGEKVFLECVQDMDHENMFWYRQDPGLGLRLIYFSYDVKMKEKGDIPEGYSVSREKKERFSLILESASTNQTSMYLCASSLSQGGSMYNEQFFGPGTRLTVL.